Listed here is a single T cell receptor (beta chain). Its antigen is undetermined. On sorted subsets, replicate PCRs used 150 to 250 ng DNA, or tens of thousands of T cell genomes. Measured with immunoSEQ multiplex PCR; TCRdb has only the in-frame clones, and not every one. The table includes around 2.3 million clones, almost 96% detected once. In germline, CDR1 is MNHEY, CDR2 SVGAGI. CDR3 length: 16 residues. V shed 2 bases and J 9 bases; nucleotides not matched to a gene: 9. These data come from a study of shared clonotypes between healthy human individuals. Study results and caveats: The generation probabilities recorded for non-shared clonotypes fell below those of clonotypes shared by all four donors.

The clonotype was recovered from a man aged 18 to 30 in good health. The rearrangement links TRBV6-5 to TRBJ1-6, with 8 bases identical to TRBD1. The sequenced sample consisted of naive CD4+ T cells sorted from blood. Subset given: CD45RA+ positively selected. In nucleotides, the CDR3 is TGTGCCAGCAGTTACGTGGCAGGGGGCCTTGGTTCACCCCTCCACTTT. Translating gives CASSYVAGGLGSPLHF.